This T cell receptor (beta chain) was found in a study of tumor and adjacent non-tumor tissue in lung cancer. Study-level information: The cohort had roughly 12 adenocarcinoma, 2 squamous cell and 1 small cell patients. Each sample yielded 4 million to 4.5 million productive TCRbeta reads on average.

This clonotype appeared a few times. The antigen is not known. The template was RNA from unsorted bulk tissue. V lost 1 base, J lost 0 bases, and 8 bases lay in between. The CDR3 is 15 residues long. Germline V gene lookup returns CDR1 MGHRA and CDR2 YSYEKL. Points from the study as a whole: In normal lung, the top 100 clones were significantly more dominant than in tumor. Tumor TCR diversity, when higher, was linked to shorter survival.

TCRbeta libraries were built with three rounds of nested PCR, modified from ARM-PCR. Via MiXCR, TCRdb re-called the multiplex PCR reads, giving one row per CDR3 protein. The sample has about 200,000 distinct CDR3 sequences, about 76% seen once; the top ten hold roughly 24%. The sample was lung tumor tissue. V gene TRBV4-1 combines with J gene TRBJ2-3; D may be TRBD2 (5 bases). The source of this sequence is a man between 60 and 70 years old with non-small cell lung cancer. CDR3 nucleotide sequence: TGCGCCAGCAGCCAAGGGACTCTCAGCACAGATACGCAGTATTTT. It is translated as CASSQGTLSTDTQYF.